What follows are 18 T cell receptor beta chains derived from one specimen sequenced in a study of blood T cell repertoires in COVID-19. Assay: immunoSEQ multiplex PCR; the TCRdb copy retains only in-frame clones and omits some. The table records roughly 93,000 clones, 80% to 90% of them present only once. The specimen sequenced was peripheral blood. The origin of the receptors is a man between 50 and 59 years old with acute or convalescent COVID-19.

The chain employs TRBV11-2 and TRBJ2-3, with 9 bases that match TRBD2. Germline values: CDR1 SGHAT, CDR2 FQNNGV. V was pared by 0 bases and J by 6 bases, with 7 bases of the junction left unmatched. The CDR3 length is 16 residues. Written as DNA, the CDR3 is TGTGCCAGCAGCTTAGATCCGGGACTAGCATCTGATACGCAGTATTTT. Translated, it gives CASSLDPGLASDTQYF.

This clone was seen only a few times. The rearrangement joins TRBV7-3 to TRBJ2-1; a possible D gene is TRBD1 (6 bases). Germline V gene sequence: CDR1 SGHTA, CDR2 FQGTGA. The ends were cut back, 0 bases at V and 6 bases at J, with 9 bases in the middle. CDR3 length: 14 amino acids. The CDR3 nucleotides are TGTGCCAGCAGCTTAACGCAGGGGAGCAATGAGCAGTTCTTC. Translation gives CASSLTQGSNEQFF.

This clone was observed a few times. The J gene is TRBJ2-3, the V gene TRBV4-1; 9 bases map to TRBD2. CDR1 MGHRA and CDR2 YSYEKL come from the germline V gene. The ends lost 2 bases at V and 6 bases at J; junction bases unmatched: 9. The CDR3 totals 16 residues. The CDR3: CASSQQGGGAWDTQYF. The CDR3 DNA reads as TGCGCCAGCAGCCAACAAGGCGGGGGGGCCTGGGATACGCAGTATTTT.

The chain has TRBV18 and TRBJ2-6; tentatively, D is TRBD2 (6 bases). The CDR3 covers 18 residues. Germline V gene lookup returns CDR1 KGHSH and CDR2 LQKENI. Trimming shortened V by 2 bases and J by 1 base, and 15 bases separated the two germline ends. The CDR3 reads CASSPRTQGGSGANVLTF. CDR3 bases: TGTGCCAGCTCACCAAGAACCCAGGGAGGATCTGGGGCCAACGTCCTGACTTTC.

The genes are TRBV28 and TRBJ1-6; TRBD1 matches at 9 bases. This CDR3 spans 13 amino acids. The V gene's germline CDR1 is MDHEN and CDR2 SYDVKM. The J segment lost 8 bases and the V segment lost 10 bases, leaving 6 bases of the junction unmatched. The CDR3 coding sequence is TGTGCCATTCCGGGACAGGGAGATTCACCCCTCCACTTT. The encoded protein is CAIPGQGDSPLHF.

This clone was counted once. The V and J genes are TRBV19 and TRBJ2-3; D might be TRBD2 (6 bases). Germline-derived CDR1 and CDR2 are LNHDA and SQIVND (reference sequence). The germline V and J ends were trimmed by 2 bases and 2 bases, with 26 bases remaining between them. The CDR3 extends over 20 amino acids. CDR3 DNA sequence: TGTGCCAGTAGTATAAGAGGACCGAGATCTGGGGGGATCGCCACAGATACGCAGTATTTT. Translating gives CASSIRGPRSGGIATDTQYF. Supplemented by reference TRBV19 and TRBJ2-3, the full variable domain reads DGGITQSPKYLFRKEGQNVTLSCEQNLNHDAMYWYRQDPGQGLRLIYYSQIVNDFQKGDIAEGYSVSREKKESFPLTVTSAQKNPTAFYLCASSIRGPRSGGIATDTQYFGPGTRLTVL.

CDR3 amino acids: CASSVGTSSGKNIQYF. DNA for the CDR3: TGTGCCAGCAGCGTAGGTACTAGCAGTGGCAAAAACATTCAGTACTTC. The genes are TRBV9 and TRBJ2-4, with D perhaps TRBD2 (6 bases). The CDR3 runs to 16 residues. V was shortened by 0 bases and J by 3 bases, with 13 bases between the two germline ends. Germline assignment: CDR1 SGDLS and CDR2 YYNGEE.

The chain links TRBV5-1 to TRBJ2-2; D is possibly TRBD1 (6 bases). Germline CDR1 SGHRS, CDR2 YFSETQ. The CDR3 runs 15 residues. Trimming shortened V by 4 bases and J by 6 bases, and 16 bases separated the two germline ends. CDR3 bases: TGCGCCAGCAGCAGGAACAGGGATATGGCCGGGGAGCTGTTTTTT. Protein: CASSRNRDMAGELFF.

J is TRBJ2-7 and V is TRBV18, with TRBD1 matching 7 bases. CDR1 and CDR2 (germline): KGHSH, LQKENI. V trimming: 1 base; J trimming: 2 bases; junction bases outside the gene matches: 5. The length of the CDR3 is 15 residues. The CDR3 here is CASSPRLDRAYEQYF. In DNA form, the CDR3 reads TGTGCCAGCTCACCACGCCTTGACAGGGCCTACGAGCAGTACTTC.

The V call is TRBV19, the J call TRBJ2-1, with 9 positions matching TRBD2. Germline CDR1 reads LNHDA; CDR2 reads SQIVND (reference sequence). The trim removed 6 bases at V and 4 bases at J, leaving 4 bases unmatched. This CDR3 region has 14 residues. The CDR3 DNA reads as TGTGCCAGTAGCCCGGGACTAGCTTACAATGAGCAGTTCTTC. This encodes CASSPGLAYNEQFF.

CDR3 sequence reads: CASSIPPTGSGYTF. The CDR3 coding sequence is TGTGCCAGTAGTATCCCTCCAACAGGGTCTGGCTACACCTTC. The chain combines TRBV19 with TRBJ1-2, with D possibly TRBD1 on 6 matching bases. Germline CDR1 reads LNHDA; CDR2 reads SQIVND (reference sequence). This CDR3 has 14 residues. V was pared by 3 bases and J by 7 bases, with 15 bases between.

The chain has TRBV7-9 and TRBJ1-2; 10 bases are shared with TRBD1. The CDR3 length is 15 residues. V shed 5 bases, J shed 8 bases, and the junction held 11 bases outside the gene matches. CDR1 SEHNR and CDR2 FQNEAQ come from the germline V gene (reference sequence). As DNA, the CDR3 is TGTGCCAGCAGCCGACAGGGGGCCCCGTCTGTCGGCTACACCTTC. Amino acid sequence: CASSRQGAPSVGYTF.

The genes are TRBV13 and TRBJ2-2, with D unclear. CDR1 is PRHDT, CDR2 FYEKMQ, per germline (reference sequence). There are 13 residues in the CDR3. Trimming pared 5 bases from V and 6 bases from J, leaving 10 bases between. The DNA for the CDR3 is TGTGCCAGCAGCCTTCAACTTTCCGGGGAGCTGTTTTTT. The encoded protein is CASSLQLSGELFF.

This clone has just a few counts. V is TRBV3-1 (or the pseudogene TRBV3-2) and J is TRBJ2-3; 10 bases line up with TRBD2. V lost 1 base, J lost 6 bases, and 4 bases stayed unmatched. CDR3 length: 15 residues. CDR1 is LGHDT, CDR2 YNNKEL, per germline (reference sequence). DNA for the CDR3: TGTGCCAGCAGCCAAGTGTTAGCGGGGGGTGATACGCAGTATTTT. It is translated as CASSQVLAGGDTQYF.

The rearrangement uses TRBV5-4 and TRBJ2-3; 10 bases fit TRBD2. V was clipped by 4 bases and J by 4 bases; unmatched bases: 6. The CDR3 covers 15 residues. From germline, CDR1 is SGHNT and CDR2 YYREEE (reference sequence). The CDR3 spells CASSPGLAASDTQYF. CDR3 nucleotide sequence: TGTGCCAGCAGCCCAGGACTAGCGGCCTCAGATACGCAGTATTTT.

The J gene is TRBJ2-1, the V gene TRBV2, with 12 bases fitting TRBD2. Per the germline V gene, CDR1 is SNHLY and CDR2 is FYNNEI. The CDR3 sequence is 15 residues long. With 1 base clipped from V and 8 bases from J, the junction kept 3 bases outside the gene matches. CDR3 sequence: CASSEGGLAGHEQFF. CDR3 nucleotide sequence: TGTGCCAGCAGTGAAGGGGGACTAGCGGGCCATGAGCAGTTCTTC.

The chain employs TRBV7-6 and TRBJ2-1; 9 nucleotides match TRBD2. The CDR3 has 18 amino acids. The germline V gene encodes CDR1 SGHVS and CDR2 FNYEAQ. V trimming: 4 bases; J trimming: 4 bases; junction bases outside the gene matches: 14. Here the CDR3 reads CASSSENALAGGYNEQFF. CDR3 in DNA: TGTGCCAGCAGCTCAGAGAACGCCTTGGCGGGGGGGTACAATGAGCAGTTCTTC.

In DNA form, the CDR3 reads TGTGCCACCAGCAGAGAACGGGGGGCGGGGACCGGGGAGCTGTTTTTT. Translation gives CATSRERGAGTGELFF. The chain combines TRBV15 with TRBJ2-2, with D maybe TRBD2 (7 bases). The V end lost 0 bases, the J end lost 5 bases, and 13 bases lay between the germline ends. The CDR3 has 16 residues. Germline V gene lookup returns CDR1 LNHNV and CDR2 YYDKDF (reference sequence).